This T cell receptor beta chain was identified during a study of OX40 agonist ivuxolimab in advanced cancers. Method: immunoSEQ multiplex PCR; TCRdb's copy keeps in-frame clones and lacks some. Among more than 35,000 clones, 75% to 90% were seen once, and the ten largest hold 6.5% to 8%. This CDR3 is built from 15 residues. The trim removed 6 bases at V and 1 base at J, leaving 3 bases unmatched. Germline assignment: CDR1 MNHEY and CDR2 SVGAGI. The receptor comes from an adult with an advanced solid tumor such as melanoma, head and neck, liver or kidney cancer. The chain carries TRBV6-5 and TRBJ2-7; 13 bases are a match to TRBD2. The sample was CD4+ or CD8+ T cells sorted from blood, taken in a trial of the OX40 agonist ivuxolimab. The CDR3 bases are TGTGCCAGCAGACGGGGACTAGCGGGATCCTACGAGCAGTACTTC. Residues: CASRRGLAGSYEQYF.